Listed below are T cell receptor beta chains from one sample, sequenced in a study of regulatory T cells in long-lasting Graves disease. TCRdb reprocessed the multiplex PCR reads with MiXCR, giving one entry per CDR3 protein. Of roughly 500,000 distinct CDR3 sequences listed, less than 25% are singletons. The sequenced sample was peripheral blood mononuclear cells (PBMCs), obtained when the disease was refractory, from a patient treated with antithyroid drugs. These receptors came from a female donor with Graves disease. Both conserved end residues are part of each CDR3. Fields, in order: V gene, J gene, CDR3 length, clone size, CDR3 protein. Clone size is not always given. Where it is, it says once, few, many or a class for expanded clones.

v_call: TRBV28
j_call: TRBJ2-1
cdr3_length: 15
clone_size: few
cdr3_aa: CASASVQGLFHEQFF

v_call: TRBV6-2/TRBV6-3
j_call: TRBJ2-5
cdr3_length: 12
clone_size: many
cdr3_aa: CASSIESETQYF

v_call: TRBV28
j_call: TRBJ1-2
cdr3_length: 18
clone_size: many
cdr3_aa: CASSPRLPRDPRGYGYTF

v_call: TRBV27
j_call: TRBJ1-1
cdr3_length: 16
clone_size: many
cdr3_aa: CASSSRQLQQNTEAFF

v_call: TRBV7-9
j_call: TRBJ2-1
cdr3_length: 14
clone_size: NA
cdr3_aa: CASSPLESVNEQFF

v_call: TRBV4-3
j_call: TRBJ2-7
cdr3_length: 15
clone_size: few
cdr3_aa: CASSQDWGGPYEQYF

v_call: TRBV7-9
j_call: TRBJ2-7
cdr3_length: 15
clone_size: NA
cdr3_aa: CASSSEQRTGYEQYF

v_call: TRBV28
j_call: TRBJ2-4
cdr3_length: 15
clone_size: many
cdr3_aa: CASSLATVAKNIQYF

v_call: TRBV5-1
j_call: TRBJ1-1
cdr3_length: 12
clone_size: few
cdr3_aa: CASRDANTEAFF

v_call: TRBV3-1
j_call: TRBJ2-7
cdr3_length: 14
clone_size: once
cdr3_aa: CASSLTTGFYVQYF

v_call: TRBV11-2
j_call: TRBJ2-7
cdr3_length: 17
clone_size: many
cdr3_aa: CASSLALPGQGVYEQYF

v_call: TRBV6-2/TRBV6-3
j_call: TRBJ2-1
cdr3_length: 17
clone_size: NA
cdr3_aa: CASSYSHRQAGGREQFF

v_call: TRBV6-1
j_call: TRBJ1-2
cdr3_length: 14
clone_size: many
cdr3_aa: CASSPRHWEYGYTF

v_call: TRBV10-1
j_call: TRBJ2-7
cdr3_length: 15
clone_size: NA
cdr3_aa: CASSESTGAPYEQYF

v_call: TRBV9
j_call: TRBJ2-7
cdr3_length: 15
clone_size: many
cdr3_aa: CASSVGTSGLYEQYF

v_call: TRBV27
j_call: TRBJ1-5
cdr3_length: 14
clone_size: NA
cdr3_aa: CASSPHHRDQPQHF

v_call: TRBV18
j_call: TRBJ1-2
cdr3_length: 14
clone_size: NA
cdr3_aa: CASSPLGPLNGYTF

v_call: TRBV28
j_call: TRBJ1-4
cdr3_length: 13
clone_size: many
cdr3_aa: CASGSMGNEKLFF

v_call: TRBV6-1
j_call: TRBJ2-7
cdr3_length: 13
clone_size: NA
cdr3_aa: CASKNLGPYEQYF

v_call: TRBV6-1
j_call: TRBJ1-3
cdr3_length: 14
clone_size: NA
cdr3_aa: CASSDGAYGNTIYF

v_call: TRBV19
j_call: TRBJ2-2
cdr3_length: 12
clone_size: NA
cdr3_aa: CGAKGVAGELFF

v_call: TRBV27
j_call: TRBJ2-7
cdr3_length: 14
clone_size: many
cdr3_aa: CASSFLSSRYEQYF

v_call: TRBV27
j_call: TRBJ2-5
cdr3_length: 15
clone_size: many
cdr3_aa: CATKTSGGPQETQYF

v_call: TRBV10-3
j_call: TRBJ1-3
cdr3_length: 14
clone_size: NA
cdr3_aa: CATRQGSSGNTIYF

v_call: TRBV27
j_call: TRBJ1-5
cdr3_length: 17
clone_size: few
cdr3_aa: CASSSTGASYSNQPQHF

v_call: TRBV11-2
j_call: TRBJ2-7
cdr3_length: 14
clone_size: many
cdr3_aa: CASSITGAHYEQYF

v_call: TRBV28
j_call: TRBJ2-2
cdr3_length: 14
clone_size: many
cdr3_aa: CASSIGSNTGELFF

v_call: TRBV19
j_call: TRBJ1-2
cdr3_length: 9
clone_size: few
cdr3_aa: CARRGDGCF

v_call: TRBV19
j_call: TRBJ2-7
cdr3_length: 13
clone_size: NA
cdr3_aa: CASSTGGPYEQYF

v_call: TRBV4-3
j_call: TRBJ2-7
cdr3_length: 16
clone_size: few
cdr3_aa: CASSQDWDSGVYEQYF

v_call: TRBV5-1
j_call: TRBJ2-7
cdr3_length: 17
clone_size: few
cdr3_aa: CASAQVLRERETYEQYF

v_call: TRBV4-3
j_call: TRBJ2-5
cdr3_length: 15
clone_size: NA
cdr3_aa: CASSQSTGKGETQYF

v_call: TRBV7-8
j_call: TRBJ2-2
cdr3_length: 17
clone_size: NA
cdr3_aa: CASSLTPGLAGVGELFF

v_call: TRBV15
j_call: TRBJ1-5
cdr3_length: 18
clone_size: NA
cdr3_aa: CATSRVPSGDTRDQPQHF

v_call: TRBV18
j_call: TRBJ1-1
cdr3_length: 15
clone_size: many
cdr3_aa: CASSRQGPASTEAFF

v_call: TRBV19
j_call: TRBJ1-1
cdr3_length: 14
clone_size: NA
cdr3_aa: CASSSPSGGTEAFF

v_call: TRBV15
j_call: TRBJ1-5
cdr3_length: 13
clone_size: NA
cdr3_aa: CATKTGLGQPQHF